A selection of T cell receptor beta chains follows, all from one sample in a study of regulatory T cells in long-lasting Graves disease. TCRdb re-called the multiplex PCR reads with MiXCR, one entry per CDR3 protein. The sample shows a few hundred thousand distinct CDR3 sequences, about 17% of them seen only once. This sample also belongs to another study, concerning T cells in Graves' hyperthyroidism and ophthalmopathy.

The sample here was peripheral blood mononuclear cells (PBMCs), taken at new diagnosis, from a patient treated with antithyroid drugs. These receptors were taken from a woman aged 18 to 35 with Graves disease. CDR3s include the opening cysteine and the closing phenylalanine or tryptophan. Each record gives: clone size, J gene, V gene, CDR3 protein. Not all rows give a size; the values are once, few, many and, for expanded clones, a class.

abundance: NA
j_gene: TRBJ2-2
v_gene: TRBV19
CDR3aa: CASTGPTGELFF

abundance: few
j_gene: TRBJ1-2
v_gene: TRBV9
CDR3aa: CASSAEDRGFIGYGYTF

abundance: few
j_gene: TRBJ2-1
v_gene: TRBV28
CDR3aa: CASSSFERGAFYNEQFF

abundance: few
j_gene: TRBJ2-5
v_gene: TRBV7-6
CDR3aa: CASSLAAGFVGETQYF

abundance: many
j_gene: TRBJ1-1
v_gene: TRBV20-1
CDR3aa: CSARDGQGGRTEAFF

abundance: many
j_gene: TRBJ2-1
v_gene: TRBV7-8
CDR3aa: CASSLSRGRVHNEQFF

abundance: few
j_gene: TRBJ2-5
v_gene: TRBV5-5
CDR3aa: CASSLQGVLEETQYF

abundance: NA
j_gene: TRBJ2-1
v_gene: TRBV7-9
CDR3aa: CASSRGHGNEQFF

abundance: many
j_gene: TRBJ2-1
v_gene: TRBV28
CDR3aa: CASDSSPAKGGGF

abundance: many
j_gene: TRBJ1-1
v_gene: TRBV6-1
CDR3aa: CASKGAGDRYTEAFF

abundance: few
j_gene: TRBJ2-2
v_gene: TRBV7-8
CDR3aa: CASSLGLAGVVSGELFF

abundance: many
j_gene: TRBJ1-1
v_gene: TRBV3-1
CDR3aa: CASSQRGVAEAFF

abundance: few
j_gene: TRBJ2-7
v_gene: TRBV3-1
CDR3aa: CASSQGYRFSYEQYF

abundance: few
j_gene: TRBJ2-1
v_gene: TRBV6-9
CDR3aa: CASSYGQVNNEQFF

abundance: few
j_gene: TRBJ2-3
v_gene: TRBV6-1
CDR3aa: CASRRAGAGEDTQYF

abundance: NA
j_gene: TRBJ1-1
v_gene: TRBV12-3/TRBV12-4
CDR3aa: CASRPADRMNTEAFF

abundance: many
j_gene: TRBJ2-7
v_gene: TRBV7-2
CDR3aa: CASSPWTSGYEQYF

abundance: NA
j_gene: TRBJ2-7
v_gene: TRBV7-9
CDR3aa: CASSTGQGREQYF

abundance: many
j_gene: TRBJ2-5
v_gene: TRBV20-1
CDR3aa: CSARSDRAQETQYF

abundance: many
j_gene: TRBJ2-1
v_gene: TRBV29-1
CDR3aa: CSVEDWDYIRFF

abundance: few
j_gene: TRBJ2-5
v_gene: TRBV19
CDR3aa: CASRMGQGAEETQYF

abundance: many
j_gene: TRBJ2-2
v_gene: TRBV12-3/TRBV12-4
CDR3aa: CASSLELLAGRTGELFF

abundance: NA
j_gene: TRBJ1-1
v_gene: TRBV5-5
CDR3aa: CASSFEAGETEAFF

abundance: many
j_gene: TRBJ2-7
v_gene: TRBV5-1
CDR3aa: CASSLEREGYEQYF

abundance: many
j_gene: TRBJ2-3
v_gene: TRBV10-3
CDR3aa: CAISELDRTDTQYF

abundance: many
j_gene: TRBJ2-5
v_gene: TRBV11-2
CDR3aa: CASSLEGQGQETQYF

abundance: NA
j_gene: TRBJ2-3
v_gene: TRBV25-1
CDR3aa: CASTPNSIVADTQYF

abundance: NA
j_gene: TRBJ2-1
v_gene: TRBV9
CDR3aa: CASSGRGRGTTYNEQFF

abundance: many
j_gene: TRBJ2-7
v_gene: TRBV7-2
CDR3aa: CASSLGTSGAEQYF

abundance: NA
j_gene: TRBJ2-7
v_gene: TRBV7-6
CDR3aa: CASSSGTSNEQYF

abundance: many
j_gene: TRBJ1-1
v_gene: TRBV3-1
CDR3aa: CASSQGGGAMAFF

abundance: many
j_gene: TRBJ2-7
v_gene: TRBV20-1
CDR3aa: CSARALGPLPHYEQYF

abundance: many
j_gene: TRBJ2-1
v_gene: TRBV2
CDR3aa: CASTGTESSYNEQFF

abundance: many
j_gene: TRBJ2-4
v_gene: TRBV13
CDR3aa: CASSTGLAGGTQYF

abundance: many
j_gene: TRBJ2-7
v_gene: TRBV7-8
CDR3aa: CASRGTSETYEQYF

abundance: NA
j_gene: TRBJ1-4
v_gene: TRBV7-9
CDR3aa: CASSLHQRNEKLFF

abundance: many
j_gene: TRBJ2-7
v_gene: TRBV30
CDR3aa: CAWSVAVSEQYF

abundance: many
j_gene: TRBJ2-7
v_gene: TRBV28
CDR3aa: CASHYTLGVHHEQYF

abundance: NA
j_gene: TRBJ1-5
v_gene: TRBV20-1
CDR3aa: CSARRGGAFSNQPQHF

abundance: NA
j_gene: TRBJ2-7
v_gene: TRBV10-3
CDR3aa: CAISEFSQGVYEQYF

abundance: many
j_gene: TRBJ2-3
v_gene: TRBV11-2
CDR3aa: CASSLGLAGFYTDTQYF

abundance: NA
j_gene: TRBJ2-7
v_gene: TRBV10-3
CDR3aa: CAIRETSGETGEQYF

abundance: NA
j_gene: TRBJ2-7
v_gene: TRBV30
CDR3aa: CAWSADFPSYEQYF

abundance: NA
j_gene: TRBJ1-1
v_gene: TRBV11-2
CDR3aa: CASSPWDSEAFF

abundance: many
j_gene: TRBJ2-1
v_gene: TRBV20-1
CDR3aa: CSARDSKSYNEQFF